These 4 T cell receptor beta chains came from one sample sequenced in a study of CD8+ T cells in alopecia areata. Once RNA had been extracted, it was reverse transcribed into cDNA to act as the sequencing template. Method: immunoSEQ multiplex PCR; TCRdb's copy keeps in-frame clones and lacks some. The table shows roughly 230,000 clones, with around two fifths occurring only once. Stated treatment: oral pan-JAK inhibitor, 5-10 mg twice daily. The sample was CD4+ T cells sorted from blood, taken at approximately week 36, from a patient treated with tofacitinib. The source is a human donor with alopecia areata.

This clone was recorded a few times. J is TRBJ2-7 and V is TRBV7-2; D perhaps matches TRBD2 (6 bases). V lost 1 base to trimming and J lost 4 bases, with 14 bases between them. Germline CDR1 and CDR2: SGHTA and FQGNSA. The CDR3 has 15 residues. The CDR3 nucleotides are TGTGCCAGCAGCTTAGTGCGGGGCGTCGGGTACGAGCAGTACTTC. Translating gives CASSLVRGVGYEQYF. Looking up the rest from reference TRBV7-2 and TRBJ2-7 gives the full variable domain: GAGVSQSPSNKVTEKGKDVELRCDPISGHTALYWYRQSLGQGLEFLIYFQGNSAPDKSGLPSDRFSAERTGGSVSTLTIQRTQQEDSAVYLCASSLVRGVGYEQYFGPGTRLTVT.

This clone was counted a single time. This chain uses TRBV6-5 with TRBJ1-2, with D perhaps TRBD1 (5 bases). The germline V gene encodes CDR1 MNHEY and CDR2 SVGAGI. Trimming shortened V by 7 bases and J by 1 base, and 16 bases separated the two germline ends. There are 15 residues in the CDR3. The CDR3 sequence is CASTGRQKINYGYTF. In nucleotides, the CDR3 is TGTGCCAGCACCGGACGACAGAAAATTAACTATGGCTACACCTTC.

This chain joins TRBV27 and TRBJ2-1; 7 nucleotides match TRBD2. The CDR3 runs to 22 residues. The J segment lost 5 bases and the V segment lost 3 bases, leaving 28 bases of the junction unmatched. Germline V gives CDR1 MNHEY, CDR2 SMNVEV (reference sequence). The CDR3 coding sequence is TGTGCCAGCAGTTTTTTCCGGAGGGTGGCGGGAGCCCCCATCAGCCGGAACAATGAGCAGTTCTTC. Amino acids: CASSFFRRVAGAPISRNNEQFF.

The chain recombines TRBV19 with TRBJ2-2; D gene uncertain. The germline CDR1 and CDR2 sequences are LNHDA and SQIVND (reference sequence). V lost 10 bases, J lost 5 bases, and 38 bases lay in between. The CDR3 covers 21 residues. The CDR3 DNA reads as TGTGCCACCTCCCAAGTGGAATACCGAACGGCCTCCCCATTGGTGACCGGGGAGCTGTTTTTT. Translating gives CATSQVEYRTASPLVTGELFF.